This T cell receptor beta chain was observed in a study of blood T cell repertoires in COVID-19. Study-level information: T cells, B-cell-depleted T cells, or PBMCs supplied cDNA or gDNA.

In its sample, this clone was seen once. Researchers sorted participants into cohorts using their self-reported clinical history. Produced via immunoSEQ multiplex PCR; TCRdb's table is partial and in-frame only. In the table there are roughly 300,000 clones, about 88% of which are singletons. Germline CDR1 SGHKS, CDR2 YYEKEE (reference sequence). The V and J ends lost 4 bases and 0 bases, in that order; junction bases with no gene match: 12. This CDR3 region has 18 residues. Input material: PBMCs or T cells enriched from blood (not recorded which). The TCR comes from a woman in her twenties or thirties who had recovered from COVID-19. V usage is TRBV5-5 and J usage is TRBJ2-1; TRBD2 matches at 8 bases. CDR3 in DNA: TGTGCCAGCAGCCCCTCCGGGGCCGGGGGGGGCTCCTACAATGAGCAGTTCTTC. This sequence encodes CASSPSGAGGGSYNEQFF.